A single sample gave rise to the 26 T cell receptor beta chains below, sequenced in a study of cytomegalovirus exposure and HLA in healthy donors (dated by TCRdb to about 2017). The library was made by the immunoSEQ multiplex PCR assay. The multiplex PCR relied on a mix of 60 forward primers for TCR Vbeta segments and 13 reverse primers for TCR Jbeta segments. TCRdb retrieved this table from immuneACCESS and kept in-frame rearrangements only. Not all clones are present; in checked studies, unresolved V genes account for under half, and no reason is known for the remainder. The sample profile shows 200,000 or so clones; roughly 83% of them were found once. Of the sample, about 0.77% falls within the top ten clones. Sequencing input: PBMCs. Source of these receptors: a boy between 2 and 10 years old in good health and CMV-seronegative.

This chain connects TRBV12-5 to TRBJ1-2; D may be TRBD1 (5 bases). Germline values: CDR1 LGHNT, CDR2 FRNRAP. The CDR3 spans 20 residues. V shed 0 bases and J shed 4 bases, with 27 bases lying between them. This CDR3 is CASGLVRSDSGTVEGYGYTF. CDR3 DNA sequence: TGTGCTAGTGGTTTGGTACGAAGCGACAGCGGGACCGTAGAGGGCTATGGCTACACCTTC.

The chain combines TRBV25-1 with TRBJ2-1; 16 nucleotides align to TRBD2. CDR3 size: 16 residues. J lost 9 bases, V lost 6 bases, and 8 bases had no gene match. CDR1 MGHDK and CDR2 SYGVNS come from the germline V gene. The CDR3 here is CASRAGTSGRAGEQFF. Written as DNA, the CDR3 is TGTGCCAGCAGAGCCGGGACTAGCGGGAGGGCCGGTGAGCAGTTCTTC.

The rearrangement links TRBV6-6 to TRBJ2-7; 7 nucleotides agree with TRBD1. Trimming cost V 3 bases and J 1 base; bases outside gene matches: 3. This CDR3 comprises 14 residues. Per germline, CDR1 MNHNY and CDR2 SVGAGI (reference sequence). CDR3 nucleotides: TGTGCCAGCAGTTATACAGGGGCTTCCTACGAGCAGTACTTC. Residues: CASSYTGASYEQYF.

This sequence joins TRBV5-1 and TRBJ2-3; D might be TRBD2 (5 bases). Germline lookup yields CDR1 SGHRS and CDR2 YFSETQ. This CDR3 comprises 15 residues. Trimming shortened V by 4 bases and J by 3 bases, and 15 bases separated the two germline ends. This chain's CDR3 is CASSLGGVETDTQYF. The DNA for the CDR3 is TGCGCCAGCAGCCTAGGAGGAGTCGAAACAGATACGCAGTATTTT. Full variable domain (missing parts from reference TRBV5-1 and TRBJ2-3): KAGVTQTPRYLIKTRGQQVTLSCSPISGHRSVSWYQQTPGQGLQFLFEYFSETQRNKGNFPGRFSGRQFSNSRSEMNVSTLELGDSALYLCASSLGGVETDTQYFGPGTRLTVL.

A word on this clone: This sample also contains other DNA sequences that code for the same CDR3. The V gene is TRBV5-6, the J gene TRBJ1-1; D is unclear. Between the trimmed V and J ends, which lost 2 bases and 5 bases, there was a span of 7 bases. The CDR3 runs to 12 residues. CDR1 SGHDT and CDR2 YYEEEE come from the germline V gene. For the CDR3, the DNA is TGTGCCAGCAGCTTAGGGAGTACTGAAGCTTTCTTT. Amino acids: CASSLGSTEAFF. Based on the CDR3 plus reference TRBV5-6 and TRBJ1-1, the full variable domain is DAGVTQSPTHLIKTRGQQVTLRCSPKSGHDTVSWYQQALGQGPQFIFQYYEEEERQRGNFPDRFSGHQFPNYSSELNVNALLLGDSALYLCASSLGSTEAFFGQGTRLTVV.

The chain recombines TRBV27 with TRBJ1-2, with D possibly being TRBD1 (6 bases). In germline, CDR1 is MNHEY, CDR2 SMNVEV (reference sequence). The CDR3 runs 13 residues. The ends were cut back, 5 bases at V and 8 bases at J, with 15 bases in the middle. The CDR3: CASSLTGRRGYTF. The DNA for the CDR3 is TGTGCCAGCAGTCTCACAGGGCGGCGCGGCTACACCTTC.

The chain carries TRBV6-6 and TRBJ2-2; the match to TRBD2 covers 7 bases. Germline CDR1 reads MNHNY; CDR2 reads SVGAGI (reference sequence). The CDR3 is 16 residues long. With 2 bases clipped from V and 4 bases from J, the junction kept 7 bases outside the gene matches. The CDR3 loop is CASSYLGRTSTGELFF. The CDR3 nucleotides read TGTGCCAGCAGTTACCTCGGGAGGACGAGCACCGGGGAGCTGTTTTTT.

This clone appeared a single time. CDR3 sequence (DNA): TGTGCCAGCAGCTTAGTGGGGCCTGTGCAAGAGACCCAGTACTTC. Protein: CASSLVGPVQETQYF. V is TRBV7-2 and J is TRBJ2-5; D is perhaps TRBD1 (5 bases). Germline V gene sequence: CDR1 SGHTA, CDR2 FQGNSA. V was clipped by 1 base and J by 2 bases, with 11 bases between them. The CDR3 contains 15 residues.

The rearrangement joins TRBV4-1 to TRBJ2-7; 12 bases map to TRBD2. Unmatched junction bases numbered 1, after V lost 1 base and J lost 3 bases. Germline loops: CDR1 MGHRA, CDR2 YSYEKL. CDR3 length: 15 residues. CDR3 amino acids: CASSQVLAGGYEQYF. CDR3 nucleotide sequence: TGCGCCAGCAGCCAAGTACTAGCGGGGGGCTACGAGCAGTACTTC.

This chain links TRBV7-9 with TRBJ2-3, with TRBD2 as a possible D gene (6 bases). In germline, CDR1 is SEHNR, CDR2 FQNEAQ (reference sequence). This CDR3 contains 17 residues. V lost 0 bases to trimming and J lost 2 bases, with 15 bases between them. The CDR3 DNA reads as TGTGCCAGCAGCTTAGCACGGGATAGCGGCTCCACAGATACGCAGTATTTT. It yields the protein CASSLARDSGSTDTQYF.

The chain links TRBV19 to TRBJ1-5; possibly TRBD1 for D (6 bases). Per germline, CDR1 LNHDA and CDR2 SQIVND (reference sequence). Trimming stripped 5 bases from V and 0 bases from J, with 20 bases between. The CDR3 runs to 18 residues. The CDR3 sequence: CASSVGWRGRNSNQPQHF. The DNA of the CDR3 is TGTGCCAGTAGTGTTGGGTGGCGGGGGCGAAATAGCAATCAGCCCCAGCATTTT. Full variable domain (outside the CDR3, taken from reference TRBV19 and TRBJ1-5): DGGITQSPKYLFRKEGQNVTLSCEQNLNHDAMYWYRQDPGQGLRLIYYSQIVNDFQKGDIAEGYSVSREKKESFPLTVTSAQKNPTAFYLCASSVGWRGRNSNQPQHFGDGTRLSIL.

The V call is TRBV2, the J call TRBJ1-6; 9 bases fit TRBD1. After removal of 3 bases from V and 11 bases from J, the junction contained 8 bases not matched to a gene. From germline, CDR1 is SNHLY and CDR2 FYNNEI. The CDR3 loop spans 15 amino acids. The CDR3 DNA reads as TGTGCCAGCAGTGAGAATTTGGGACAGGGACCACCCCTCCACTTT. Its translation: CASSENLGQGPPLHF.

The gene calls are TRBV28 and TRBJ1-5; no definite D call. Trimming stripped 6 bases from V and 3 bases from J, with 9 bases between. The CDR3 length is 13 residues. CDR1 and CDR2 (germline): MDHEN, SYDVKM. The CDR3 loop reads CASRNRNNQPQHF. In DNA form, the CDR3 reads TGTGCCAGCAGGAACAGAAACAATCAGCCCCAGCATTTT.

V usage is TRBV6-5 and J usage is TRBJ2-7; 8 nucleotides match TRBD1. In germline, CDR1 is MNHEY, CDR2 SVGAGI. Losses at the gene ends were 10 bases for V and 3 bases for J; bases not matched to a gene: 2. The CDR3 runs 11 residues. CDR3 in DNA: TGTGCCATCGACAGGGGCTACGAGCAGTACTTC. Amino acids: CAIDRGYEQYF.

J is TRBJ2-2 and V is TRBV2; 9 bases map to TRBD1. The CDR3 is 14 amino acids. Germline trimming cut 4 bases from V and 8 bases from J; bases unmatched to any gene: 5. The germline gives CDR1 SNHLY, CDR2 FYNNEI. CDR3 residues: CASSAQGAVGELFF. The CDR3 DNA reads as TGTGCCAGCAGTGCACAGGGGGCTGTGGGGGAGCTGTTTTTT.

The chain is built from TRBV9 and TRBJ1-1; weak D call: TRBD1 (5 bases). Germline CDR1 and CDR2: SGDLS and YYNGEE. Trimming removed 2 bases from V and 5 bases from J, with 13 bases in between. The CDR3 spans 14 residues. The CDR3 loop reads CASSVQGGGTEAFF. CDR3 bases: TGTGCCAGCAGCGTCCAGGGCGGTGGGACTGAAGCTTTCTTT.

J is TRBJ2-7 and V is TRBV6-5; D perhaps matches TRBD1 (5 bases). Trimming cost V 6 bases and J 6 bases, with 15 bases left between them. This CDR3 comprises 13 residues. Germline V gene sequence: CDR1 MNHEY, CDR2 SVGAGI. This CDR3 is CASRRQSPCEQYF. The CDR3 nucleotides are TGTGCCAGCAGACGACAGAGCCCCTGCGAGCAGTACTTC.

The chain combines TRBV7-9 with TRBJ1-5; TRBD1 matches at 7 bases. Germline-derived CDR1 and CDR2 are SEHNR and FQNEAQ (reference sequence). Losses at the gene ends were 2 bases for V and 7 bases for J; bases not matched to a gene: 8. CDR3 length: 15 residues. CDR3 DNA: TGTGCCAGCAGCTTATTCCAGGGGGACGACCAGCCCCAGCATTTT. Translation gives CASSLFQGDDQPQHF. The complete variable domain, with remaining parts taken from reference TRBV7-9 and TRBJ1-5, reads DTGVSQNPRHKITKRGQNVTFRCDPISEHNRLYWYRQTLGQGPEFLTYFQNEAQLEKSRLLSDRFSAERPKGSFSTLEIQRTEQGDSAMYLCASSLFQGDDQPQHFGDGTRLSIL.

Remarks on this clone: Other DNA variants within this sample encode the same CDR3. The genes are TRBV11-2 and TRBJ1-5, with 8 bases lining up with TRBD1. CDR1 SGHAT and CDR2 FQNNGV come from the germline V gene. J was trimmed by 4 bases and V by 1 base; bases with no gene match: 0. This CDR3 has 14 residues. CDR3 sequence reads: CASSLGTGNQPQHF. CDR3 nucleotide sequence: TGTGCCAGCAGCTTAGGGACAGGGAATCAGCCCCAGCATTTT.

V usage is TRBV25-1 and J usage is TRBJ2-5; D is uncertain. This CDR3 has 13 residues. V dropped 7 bases and J dropped 0 bases, with 9 bases sitting between them. Germline V gene lookup returns CDR1 MGHDK and CDR2 SYGVNS. The DNA for the CDR3 is TGTGCCAGCAACCAAGCGTACCAAGAGACCCAGTACTTC. It yields the protein CASNQAYQETQYF.

The V call is TRBV9, the J call TRBJ1-1; unclear D gene. The germline V and J ends were trimmed by 1 base and 0 bases, with 7 bases remaining between them. The CDR3 contains 14 residues. The germline V gene has CDR1 SGDLS and CDR2 YYNGEE. CDR3 residues: CASSVSVMNTEAFF. CDR3 DNA sequence: TGTGCCAGCAGCGTATCGGTCATGAACACTGAAGCTTTCTTT.

In this sample, this clone turned up a few times. In DNA, the CDR3 is TGCGCCAGCAGCCAAGTAAACTCAGGGGCTCCTGAAGCTTTCTTT. Amino acid sequence: CASSQVNSGAPEAFF. This rearrangement joins TRBV4-1 to TRBJ1-1; maybe TRBD1 (6 bases). Germline CDR1 MGHRA, CDR2 YSYEKL. This CDR3 is 15 amino acids long. Between the trimmed V and J ends, which lost 1 base and 6 bases, there was a span of 15 bases.

The rearrangement uses TRBV15 and TRBJ2-1; 7 bases map to TRBD1. The CDR3 totals 18 residues. Germline-derived CDR1 and CDR2 are LNHNV and YYDKDF (reference sequence). The ends lost 4 bases at V and 1 base at J; junction bases unmatched: 13. Here the CDR3 reads CATSTPDRASISYNEQFF. Here the CDR3 DNA reads TGTGCCACCAGCACTCCTGACAGGGCCTCGATATCCTACAATGAGCAGTTCTTC.

The chain recombines TRBV19 with TRBJ2-6, with 7 positions matching TRBD2. This CDR3 is built from 17 residues. V dropped 7 bases and J dropped 0; count of bases not matched to a gene: 9. Germline V gene sequence: CDR1 LNHDA, CDR2 SQIVND (reference sequence). Written as DNA, the CDR3 is TGTGCCAGTATTGTTACGGCGGGAGTCTCTGGGGCCAACGTCCTGACTTTC. It specifies CASIVTAGVSGANVLTF. The full variable domain, completed using reference TRBV19 and TRBJ2-6, is DGGITQSPKYLFRKEGQNVTLSCEQNLNHDAMYWYRQDPGQGLRLIYYSQIVNDFQKGDIAEGYSVSREKKESFPLTVTSAQKNPTAFYLCASIVTAGVSGANVLTFGAGSRLTVL.

The chain carries TRBV29-1 and TRBJ2-3; 8 bases are a match to TRBD2. CDR3 length: 16 residues. Germline loops: CDR1 SQVTM, CDR2 ANQGSEA. Trimming took 0 bases from V and 3 from J; bases not matched to a gene: 8. The DNA of the CDR3 is TGCAGCGTTGAAGATCCGTTAGCGGGGAGGACAGATACGCAGTATTTT. Translation gives CSVEDPLAGRTDTQYF.

The chain recombines TRBV6-1 with TRBJ2-6; no clear D gene. Between the trimmed V and J ends, which lost 6 bases and 0 bases, there was a span of 9 bases. The CDR3 runs 15 residues. Germline CDR1 is MNHNS and CDR2 is SASEGT. CDR3 nucleotides: TGTGCCAGCAGCCCAGCGAACTCTGGGGCCAACGTCCTGACTTTC. It is translated as CASSPANSGANVLTF.